This TCR beta chain was sequenced in a study of Ad26.COV2.S vaccination and SARS-CoV-2 variants. The wider study: Donor was in the COV1001 Ad26.COV2.S trial arm. Study observations and caveats: A substantial breadth of spike-specific CD8+ and CD4+ T cell responses after vaccination has been reported.

Concerning this clone: Its antigen is not known.

Produced via immunoSEQ multiplex PCR; TCRdb's table is partial and in-frame only. Of some 300,000 clones listed, around 84% are singletons. This CDR3 comprises 14 residues. The ends were cut back, 0 bases at V and 4 bases at J, with 13 bases in the middle. CDR1 and CDR2 from the germline V gene are GTSNPN and SVGIG (reference sequence). The treatment here: some 20 received Ad26.COV2.S at low or high dose, single or two shots; about 5 received placebo; per-sample allocation not given. Material that was analyzed had been drawn on day 63 after the first vaccine or placebo injection. The V gene is TRBV30, the J gene TRBJ2-7, with D possibly being TRBD1 or TRBD2 (6 bases each). This TCR was recovered from a person aged 18-65 years who received the Ad26.COV2.S COVID-19 vaccine or a placebo. This material consisted of peripheral blood, taken in a trial of Ad26.COV2.S vaccine versus placebo. The CDR3 here is CAWSVGKGGYEQYF. The CDR3 DNA reads as TGTGCCTGGAGTGTGGGGAAGGGGGGTTACGAGCAGTACTTC.